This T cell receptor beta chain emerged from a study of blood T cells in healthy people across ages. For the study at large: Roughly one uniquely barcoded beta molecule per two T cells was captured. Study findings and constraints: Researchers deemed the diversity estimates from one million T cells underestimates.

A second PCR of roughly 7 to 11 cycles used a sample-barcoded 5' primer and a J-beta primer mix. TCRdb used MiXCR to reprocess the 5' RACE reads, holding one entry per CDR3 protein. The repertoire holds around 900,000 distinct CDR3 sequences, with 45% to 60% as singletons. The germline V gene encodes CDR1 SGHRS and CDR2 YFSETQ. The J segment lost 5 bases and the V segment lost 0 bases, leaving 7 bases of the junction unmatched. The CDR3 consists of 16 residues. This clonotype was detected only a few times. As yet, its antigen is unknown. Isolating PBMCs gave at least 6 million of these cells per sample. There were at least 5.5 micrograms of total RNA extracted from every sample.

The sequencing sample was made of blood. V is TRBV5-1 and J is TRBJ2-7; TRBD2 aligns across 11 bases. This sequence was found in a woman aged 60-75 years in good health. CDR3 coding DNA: TGCGCCAGCAGCTTGGAGGGGGGGACTAGCGGTAACGAGCAGTACTTC. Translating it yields CASSLEGGTSGNEQYF.